This TCR beta chain originates from a study of beta chain features in type 1 diabetes. On the study more broadly: No patient-donor differences in age, gender, total cells or subset yield. Sorted cells from all samples, numbering about 100,000,000, were examined. The study, taken as a whole, reports: Among patients with Type 1 diabetes, TCRB CDR3s were moderately but significantly shorter in every one of the four CD4+ subsets.

To note about this clone: The antigen is not known. A far larger clone is just one base off, so this is likely a read error.

Every isolated RNA sample was fully reverse transcribed, so sequencing captured expressed TCRB transcripts. The method was immunoSEQ multiplex PCR; TCRdb's version includes in-frame clones alone and lacks a portion of them. The sample lists 300,000 to 450,000 clones, over 8.5% occurring once. J lost 3 bases, V lost 5 bases, and 13 bases had no gene match. The CDR3 contains 17 residues. The V gene's germline CDR1 is SEHNR and CDR2 FQNEAQ (reference sequence). By way of CD45RO/CCR7/CD25/CD127/CD95/CD27, the CD4+ regulatory, stem cell-like memory, central memory and naive cells were sorted. All of the sorted populations showed purity greater than 95%.

This chain links TRBV7-9 with TRBJ1-5; TRBD1 aligns across 7 bases. This TCR came from a man between 25 and 39 years old with type 1 diabetes. Sequencing was carried out using central memory CD4+ T cells from blood. The CDR3 sequence is CASSVGGSGGFNQPQHF. In nucleotides, the CDR3 is TGTGCCAGCAGCGTAGGAGGGTCAGGGGGGTTCAATCAGCCCCAGCATTTT.